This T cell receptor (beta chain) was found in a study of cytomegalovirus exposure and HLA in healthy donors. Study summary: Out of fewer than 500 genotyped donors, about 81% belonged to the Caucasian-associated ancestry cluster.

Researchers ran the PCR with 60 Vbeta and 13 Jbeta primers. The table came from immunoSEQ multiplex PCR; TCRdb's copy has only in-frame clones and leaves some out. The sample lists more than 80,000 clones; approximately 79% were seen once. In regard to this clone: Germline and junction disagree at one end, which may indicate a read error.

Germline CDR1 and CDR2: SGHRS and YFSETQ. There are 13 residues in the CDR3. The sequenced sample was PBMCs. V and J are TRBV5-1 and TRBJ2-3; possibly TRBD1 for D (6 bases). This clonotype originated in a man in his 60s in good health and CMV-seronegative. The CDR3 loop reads CASSQDSTDTQYF. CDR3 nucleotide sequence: TGCGCCAGCAGCCAGGACAGCACAGATACACAGTATTTT.